These 24 T cell receptor beta chains were sequenced from one sample in a study of cytomegalovirus exposure and HLA in healthy donors. Sequencing was performed with immunoSEQ multiplex PCR; in TCRdb, only in-frame clones are kept and a portion is missing. This table has about 200,000 clones, roughly 82% appearing once. Sequencing was carried out using PBMCs. The origin of the receptors is a woman aged 25 to 39 in good health and CMV-seropositive.

This chain connects TRBV29-1 to TRBJ2-5, with D tentatively TRBD1 (6 bases). Germline CDR1 reads SQVTM; CDR2 reads ANQGSEA. This CDR3 has 12 residues. V lost 7 bases, J lost 7 bases, and 16 bases lay in between. The CDR3 coding sequence is TGCAGCGGGCAACAGGGTACCGCGACCCAGTACTTC. Protein sequence: CSGQQGTATQYF.

This clone showed up just once. This rearrangement joins TRBV7-9 to TRBJ1-1; D gene uncertain. Trimming stripped 5 bases from V and 8 bases from J, with 9 bases between. Germline V lookup: CDR1 SEHNR, CDR2 FQNEAQ (reference sequence). The CDR3 has 11 amino acids. DNA of the CDR3: TGTGCCAGCAGCCCCGGGATAGAAGCTTTCTTT. It translates to CASSPGIEAFF. Drawing the rest from reference TRBV7-9 and TRBJ1-1, the complete variable domain is DTGVSQNPRHKITKRGQNVTFRCDPISEHNRLYWYRQTLGQGPEFLTYFQNEAQLEKSRLLSDRFSAERPKGSFSTLEIQRTEQGDSAMYLCASSPGIEAFFGQGTRLTVV.

Worth noting for this clone: A junction boundary mismatches the germline segment, possibly from a read error. This chain connects TRBV6-5 to TRBJ1-2, with 8 bases fitting TRBD1. This CDR3 has 14 amino acids. Germline V CDR1 and CDR2: MNHEY, SVGAGI. This CDR3 reads CASSYADRVYGYTF. In DNA form, the CDR3 reads TGTGCCAGCAGTTACGCGGACAGGGTCTATGGTTACACCTTC.

To note about this clone: Germline is not matched at one junction end, which may reflect a read error. J is TRBJ1-2 and V is TRBV6-1; D may be TRBD1 (5 bases). In germline, CDR1 is MNHNS, CDR2 SASEGT. This CDR3 region has 14 residues. CDR3 bases: TGTGCCAGCAGGGAAGACAGAACCGGCTATGGCTACACCTTC. Encoded protein: CASREDRTGYGYTF.

The chain uses TRBV28 and TRBJ1-3, with D maybe TRBD1 (6 bases). This CDR3 contains 14 residues. The V end was cut by 8 bases, the J end by 4 bases, with 15 bases between. The V gene's germline CDR1 is MDHEN and CDR2 SYDVKM. The CDR3 spells CASGTRGSGNTIYF. The DNA for the CDR3 is TGTGCCAGCGGAACCAGGGGCTCAGGAAACACCATATATTTT.

This clone was observed a few times. V usage is TRBV29-1 and J usage is TRBJ1-2, with a tentative D call TRBD1 (6 bases). Germline V gene data show CDR1 as SQVTM and CDR2 as ANQGSEA. Trimming took off 7 bases at V and 4 bases at J, with 10 bases between the two ends. This CDR3 region has 11 residues. The CDR3 DNA sequence: TGCAGCGCTAAGGACAGCTATGGCTACACCTTC. Residues: CSAKDSYGYTF. The full variable domain, its missing parts supplied by reference TRBV29-1 and TRBJ1-2, is SAVISQKPSRDICQRGTSLTIQCQVDSQVTMMFWYRQQPGQSLTLIATANQGSEATYESGFVIDKFPISRPNLTFSTLTVSNMSPEDSSIYLCSAKDSYGYTFGSGTRLTVV.

The rearrangement uses TRBV15 and TRBJ1-2; TRBD1 agrees at 7 bases. Losses at the gene ends were 0 bases for V and 8 bases for J; bases not matched to a gene: 3. CDR1 is LNHNV, CDR2 YYDKDF, per germline (reference sequence). The CDR3 runs 13 residues. CDR3 sequence (DNA): TGTGCCACCAGCAGAGACGACAGGGTCGGCTACACCTTC. Translation: CATSRDDRVGYTF.

The chain couples TRBV30 to TRBJ2-1; 7 nucleotides align to TRBD2. V was clipped by 8 bases and J by 8 bases; unmatched bases: 15. The CDR3 runs 14 residues. CDR1 and CDR2 (germline): GTSNPN, SVGIG (reference sequence). The CDR3 DNA is TGTGCCCGCGGCGCGGGAGTGGGGGTGGATGAGCAGTTCTTC. Its protein is CARGAGVGVDEQFF.

This rearrangement joins TRBV6-1 to TRBJ1-5; D gene ambiguous. Germline V lookup: CDR1 MNHNS, CDR2 SASEGT. V was trimmed by 4 bases and J by 5 bases, leaving 12 bases between them. The CDR3 is 14 amino acids. As DNA, the CDR3 is TGTGCCAGCAGTGTGGAGGCCGGAGATCAGCCCCAGCATTTT. Translating gives CASSVEAGDQPQHF.

V usage is TRBV2 and J usage is TRBJ1-1; D unclear. CDR3 length: 12 residues. Trimming stripped 6 bases from V and 11 bases from J, with 16 bases between. Germline V gene data show CDR1 as SNHLY and CDR2 as FYNNEI. In DNA, the CDR3 is TGTGCCAGCAGGGAGGATCTAACGTGGGCTTTCTTT. It is translated as CASREDLTWAFF.

The J gene is TRBJ1-1, the V gene TRBV29-1, with 7 bases matching TRBD1. CDR3 length equals 12 residues. The V gene end was trimmed by 5 bases and the J gene end by 2 bases; junction bases not matched to a gene: 2. Germline V gene data show CDR1 as SQVTM and CDR2 as ANQGSEA. CDR3 sequence: CSVRTGNTEAFF. CDR3 nucleotide sequence: TGCAGCGTTAGGACAGGAAACACTGAAGCTTTCTTT.

J is TRBJ1-1 and V is TRBV11-2; no reliable D call. V gave up 3 bases and J gave up 1 base, with 6 bases separating them. The CDR3 contains 13 residues. CDR1 and CDR2 (germline): SGHAT, FQNNGV. The CDR3 DNA reads as TGTGCCAGCAGCTTCACCGGGAACACTGAAGCTTTCTTT. Protein sequence: CASSFTGNTEAFF. The full variable domain, with the rest looked up from reference TRBV11-2 and TRBJ1-1, is EAGVAQSPRYKIIEKRQSVAFWCNPISGHATLYWYQQILGQGPKLLIQFQNNGVVDDSQLPKDRFSAERLKGVDSTLKIQPAKLEDSAVYLCASSFTGNTEAFFGQGTRLTVV.

The CDR3 sequence is CASSYPVTGSYNEQFF. The CDR3 nucleotides read TGTGCCAGCAGTTACCCCGTGACAGGTTCCTACAATGAGCAGTTCTTC. This sequence joins TRBV6-6 and TRBJ2-1; a weak D match, TRBD1 (6 bases). The ends were cut back, 2 bases at V and 1 base at J, with 12 bases in the middle. Germline CDR1 reads MNHNY; CDR2 reads SVGAGI (reference sequence). The CDR3 sequence is 16 residues long.

This clone was found a few times. J is TRBJ2-1 and V is TRBV27; D gene ambiguous. CDR1 and CDR2 (germline): MNHEY, SMNVEV (reference sequence). The CDR3 is 14 amino acids. V was shortened by 5 bases and J by 6 bases, with 14 bases between the two germline ends. The DNA for the CDR3 is TGTGCCAGCAGTAGTACTTCAACTCTCAATGAGCAGTTCTTC. It yields the protein CASSSTSTLNEQFF.

This rearrangement joins TRBV27 to TRBJ2-5; 7 bases are a match to TRBD1. CDR3 length: 15 residues. V shed 9 bases, J shed 3 bases, and the junction held 13 bases outside the gene matches. Germline-derived CDR1 and CDR2 are MNHEY and SMNVEV (reference sequence). CDR3 DNA sequence: TGTGCCAGTGGACAGGACGCGTACCAGAAAGAGACCCAGTACTTC. It yields the protein CASGQDAYQKETQYF.

The chain carries TRBV6-6 and TRBJ2-2, with D perhaps matching TRBD2 (5 bases). The CDR3 runs to 14 residues. V was pared by 2 bases and J by 2 bases, with 6 bases between. The germline CDR1 and CDR2 sequences are MNHNY and SVGAGI (reference sequence). CDR3: CASSYRDNTGELFF. Here the CDR3 DNA reads TGTGCCAGCAGTTACCGGGATAACACCGGGGAGCTGTTTTTT.

The rearrangement links TRBV29-1 to TRBJ2-7, with D unresolved. The germline CDR1 and CDR2 sequences are SQVTM and ANQGSEA. This CDR3 is built from 12 residues. V lost 1 base and J 0 bases, leaving 4 bases between the germline ends. The chain's CDR3 is CSVEVSSYEQYF. CDR3 DNA sequence: TGCAGCGTTGAAGTGAGCTCCTACGAGCAGTACTTC.

The chain is built from TRBV7-2 and TRBJ2-7; TRBD1 matches at 8 bases. Losses at the gene ends were 2 bases for V and 2 bases for J; bases not matched to a gene: 5. CDR1 SGHTA and CDR2 FQGNSA come from the germline V gene. This CDR3 has 15 amino acids. DNA of the CDR3: TGTGCCAGCAGCTTACAGGGGGCCCCAACCTACGAGCAGTACTTC. Translating gives CASSLQGAPTYEQYF.

V and J are TRBV5-4 and TRBJ1-2; TRBD1 aligns across 8 bases. Germline CDR1 reads SGHNT; CDR2 reads YYREEE (reference sequence). The CDR3 contains 15 residues. Germline trimming cut 4 bases from V and 4 bases from J; bases unmatched to any gene: 9. CDR3 nucleotides: TGTGCCAGCAGCGAAACGACAGGGGACAGCTATGGCTACACCTTC. It is translated as CASSETTGDSYGYTF.

At least ten counts were recorded for this clone. This chain uses TRBV2 with TRBJ1-2; TRBD1 matches 9 bases. The germline CDR1 and CDR2 sequences are SNHLY and FYNNEI. This CDR3 is built from 13 residues. V gave up 5 bases and J gave up 7 bases; unmatched junction bases: 5. The CDR3 DNA reads as TGTGCCAGCAGTCGAGGACAGGGGACTGGCTACACCTTC. Translating it yields CASSRGQGTGYTF.

The rearrangement joins TRBV6-6 to TRBJ2-1; 11 bases map to TRBD1. V was pared by 8 bases and J by 9 bases, with 15 bases of the junction left unmatched. CDR3 length equals 16 residues. Germline CDR1 is MNHNY and CDR2 is SVGAGI (reference sequence). The CDR3 region is CASSNTGTGGTTEQFF. The CDR3 DNA reads TGTGCCAGCTCCAACACCGGGACAGGGGGAACCACTGAGCAGTTCTTC.

The chain joins TRBV6-1 to TRBJ2-7, with D possibly matching TRBD1 (6 bases). V was cut by 6 bases and J by 5 bases, with 17 bases left in between. The germline V gene has CDR1 MNHNS and CDR2 SASEGT. The CDR3 contains 14 residues. CDR3 region: CASSLIGTTDEQYF. The CDR3 nucleotides read TGTGCCAGCAGCCTGATAGGGACAACCGACGAGCAGTACTTC.

The rearrangement joins TRBV30 to TRBJ1-3; no firm D call. The germline V and J ends were trimmed by 0 bases and 1 base, with 10 bases remaining between them. The V gene's germline CDR1 is GTSNPN and CDR2 SVGIG (reference sequence). The CDR3 loop spans 15 amino acids. The CDR3 DNA is TGTGCCTGGAGTGTATATCGCGGGTCTGGAAACACCATATATTTT. Translated: CAWSVYRGSGNTIYF.

The chain is built from TRBV28 and TRBJ2-3; TRBD2 might be the D (6 bases). Trimming took 6 bases from V and 2 from J, leaving 15 bases between them. Germline V CDR1 and CDR2: MDHEN, SYDVKM. The CDR3 is made up of 15 amino acids. CDR3 region: CASSSPGGNTDTQYF. In DNA form, the CDR3 reads TGTGCCAGCAGCAGCCCCGGGGGAAACACAGATACGCAGTATTTT.